Below are 7 T cell receptor beta chains sequenced from a single sample in a study of T cell responses to AZD1222 COVID-19 vaccine. Libraries were prepared by immunoSEQ multiplex PCR; TCRdb keeps only in-frame clonotypes and omits some of them. Of 180,000 or so clones in the sample, over 90% are singletons; the top ten hold about 4.2%. This sample comprised peripheral blood, obtained on day 0 of AZD1222 vaccination. Receptors originate from an adult in good health.

The chain has TRBV5-1 and TRBJ1-3, with 7 bases fitting TRBD1. CDR3 length equals 17 residues. V lost 3 bases, J lost 1 base, and 10 bases stayed unmatched. The germline CDR1 and CDR2 sequences are SGHRS and YFSETQ. CDR3 protein: CASSWTTGFSSGNTIYF. The CDR3 DNA sequence: TGCGCCAGCAGCTGGACGACAGGGTTCTCTTCTGGAAACACCATATATTTT. The full variable domain, its missing parts supplied by reference TRBV5-1 and TRBJ1-3, is KAGVTQTPRYLIKTRGQQVTLSCSPISGHRSVSWYQQTPGQGLQFLFEYFSETQRNKGNFPGRFSGRQFSNSRSEMNVSTLELGDSALYLCASSWTTGFSSGNTIYFGEGSWLTVV.

V and J are TRBV6-5 and TRBJ2-7; D is undetermined. Germline V gene sequence: CDR1 MNHEY, CDR2 SVGAGI. This CDR3 region has 15 residues. Trimming left V 2 bases short and J 4 bases short, with 15 bases between. CDR3 residues: CASSYRQSNQYEQYF. In DNA form, the CDR3 reads TGTGCCAGCAGTTACAGGCAGAGTAACCAATACGAGCAGTACTTC.

The genes are TRBV5-4 and TRBJ2-1; 7 bases match TRBD2. V shed 3 bases and J 10 bases; nucleotides not matched to a gene: 4. The CDR3 loop spans 12 amino acids. Germline assignment: CDR1 SGHNT and CDR2 YYREEE (reference sequence). The chain's CDR3 is CASSWGEGEQFF. The CDR3, as DNA: TGTGCCAGCAGCTGGGGGGAGGGGGAGCAGTTCTTC.

This clone was seen once. This chain connects TRBV29-1 to TRBJ1-2, with D tentatively TRBD1 (5 bases). The CDR3 has 15 amino acids. Between the trimmed V and J ends, which lost 8 bases and 7 bases, there was a span of 26 bases. The germline CDR1 and CDR2 sequences are SQVTM and ANQGSEA. The CDR3 DNA reads TGCAGCATTGGTGACAGTGAGAAGATATTTGGTGGCTACACCTTC. It translates to CSIGDSEKIFGGYTF.

This rearrangement joins TRBV2 to TRBJ1-1; 10 bases agree with TRBD1. Germline V gene sequence: CDR1 SNHLY, CDR2 FYNNEI. The CDR3 is 17 residues long. Trimming removed 5 bases from V and 3 bases from J; junction bases left unmatched: 12. The CDR3 region is CASSSPGTGVRDTEAFF. The CDR3 nucleotides are TGTGCCAGCAGTAGTCCCGGGACAGGGGTTCGGGACACTGAAGCTTTCTTT.

This chain uses TRBV29-1 with TRBJ1-2; 11 bases match TRBD1. This CDR3 is built from 12 residues. CDR1 SQVTM and CDR2 ANQGSEA come from the germline V gene. V shed 8 bases, J shed 7 bases, and the junction held 6 bases outside the gene matches. The DNA of the CDR3 is TGCAGCATAGGACAGGGGGCGCCTGGCTACACCTTC. Translated, it gives CSIGQGAPGYTF.

This sequence joins TRBV4-1 and TRBJ2-7, with D perhaps TRBD2 (6 bases). The CDR3 is 15 residues long. Germline assignment: CDR1 MGHRA and CDR2 YSYEKL. V shed 4 bases and J shed 3 bases, with 16 bases lying between them. The chain's CDR3 is CASSPLSGSGYEQYF. Written as DNA, the CDR3 is TGCGCCAGCAGCCCATTATCCGGGAGTGGCTACGAGCAGTACTTC.